Presented here are 11 T cell receptor beta chains from one specimen sequenced in a study of blood T cell repertoires in COVID-19. The assay was immunoSEQ multiplex PCR, and TCRdb's table has in-frame clones only and misses some. This table holds about 230,000 clones, roughly 85% found once. Sequencing was performed on peripheral blood. The receptors were sampled from a young woman who had recovered from COVID-19.

This chain uses TRBV10-3 with TRBJ1-5; TRBD1 might be the D (5 bases). Trimming shortened V by 4 bases and J by 5 bases, and 12 bases separated the two germline ends. CDR1 is ENHRY and CDR2 is SYGVKD in the germline V gene. The CDR3 has 14 residues. DNA of the CDR3: TGTGCCATCAGTGCTGACAGTTCTGATCAGCCCCAGCATTTT. Translated: CAISADSSDQPQHF.

V is TRBV28 and J is TRBJ1-1, with a tentative D call TRBD1 (5 bases). The CDR3 covers 12 residues. The germline CDR1 and CDR2 sequences are MDHEN and SYDVKM. V lost 3 bases, J lost 6 bases, and 8 bases lay in between. CDR3 residues: CASSFPGAEAFF. DNA for the CDR3: TGTGCCAGCAGTTTTCCGGGGGCTGAAGCTTTCTTT.

The genes are TRBV3-1 (or the pseudogene TRBV3-2) and TRBJ2-1; 10 nucleotides agree with TRBD2. With 4 bases clipped from V and 10 bases from J, the junction kept 4 bases outside the gene matches. Germline lookup yields CDR1 LGHDT and CDR2 YNNKEL (reference sequence). The CDR3 totals 13 residues. The CDR3 DNA sequence: TGTGCCAGCAGCCCCGGACTAGCGGAAGAGCAGTTCTTC. Its translation is CASSPGLAEEQFF.

Written as DNA, the CDR3 is TGTGCCAGCAGGCAGGGGCAGGGTCAGCCCCAGCATTTT. Translated, it gives CASRQGQGQPQHF. V is TRBV2 and J is TRBJ1-5, with TRBD1 as a possible D gene (6 bases). The V end lost 6 bases, the J end lost 6 bases, and 12 bases lay between the germline ends. This CDR3 comprises 13 residues. CDR1 is SNHLY, CDR2 FYNNEI, per germline.

This clone was seen only once. V gene TRBV13 combines with J gene TRBJ2-1; TRBD2 aligns across 10 bases. Germline CDR1 PRHDT, CDR2 FYEKMQ (reference sequence). This CDR3 region has 15 residues. Trimming removed 3 bases from V and 10 bases from J; junction bases left unmatched: 9. The DNA of the CDR3 is TGTGCCAGCAGCTTTAGAACTAGCGGGGCTCAAGAGCAGTTCTTC. This gives the protein CASSFRTSGAQEQFF. The complete variable domain, with remaining parts taken from reference TRBV13 and TRBJ2-1, reads AAGVIQSPRHLIKEKRETATLKCYPIPRHDTVYWYQQGPGQDPQFLISFYEKMQSDKGSIPDRFSAQQFSDYHSELNMSSLELGDSALYFCASSFRTSGAQEQFFGPGTRLTVL.

This sequence joins TRBV5-1 and TRBJ2-1; D is uncertain. Germline values: CDR1 SGHRS, CDR2 YFSETQ. CDR3 length: 15 amino acids. The germline V and J ends were trimmed by 2 bases and 0 bases, with 9 bases remaining between them. The CDR3 DNA sequence: TGCGCCAGCAGCTTCGACTCGAGCTCCTACAATGAGCAGTTCTTC. It translates to CASSFDSSSYNEQFF.

The rearrangement links TRBV12-3 or TRBV12-4 to TRBJ2-7; possibly TRBD2 for D (5 bases). Trimming took 2 bases from V and 7 from J, leaving 12 bases between them. This CDR3 has 13 amino acids. CDR3 in DNA: TGTGCCAGCAGTTTACTGTCTTGGAGGGAGCAGTACTTC. It is translated as CASSLLSWREQYF.

The chain uses TRBV27 and TRBJ2-7, with D uncertain. The CDR3 extends over 14 amino acids. Germline V gene data show CDR1 as MNHEY and CDR2 as SMNVEV (reference sequence). Trimming took 6 bases from V and 5 from J, leaving 17 bases between them. The CDR3 DNA reads TGTGCCAGCAGGAACCGGGTCCTTATTGACGAGCAGTACTTC. Translating it yields CASRNRVLIDEQYF.

This clone came up once. The gene calls are TRBV30 and TRBJ1-2; no reliable D call. The CDR3 loop spans 11 amino acids. Germline values: CDR1 GTSNPN, CDR2 SVGIG (reference sequence). V lost 7 bases, J lost 8 bases, and 14 bases lay in between. CDR3: CASEAYGGYTF. CDR3 DNA: TGTGCCTCTGAGGCCTACGGGGGCTACACCTTC. The full variable domain, in which reference TRBV30 and TRBJ1-2 provide the parts outside the CDR3, is SQTIHQWPATLVQPVGSPLSLECTVEGTSNPNLYWYRQAAGRGLQLLFYSVGIGQISSEVPQNLSASRPQDRQFILSSKKLLLSDSGFYLCASEAYGGYTFGSGTRLTVV.

The chain employs TRBV24-1 and TRBJ2-7; D is possibly TRBD2 (5 bases). The germline V and J ends were trimmed by 3 bases and 6 bases, with 17 bases remaining between them. CDR3 length equals 15 residues. Per the germline V gene, CDR1 is KGHDR and CDR2 is SFDVKD. Here the CDR3 DNA reads TGTGCCACCAGTGATCGCCTAGGCCCCCGGGGCGAGCAGTACTTC. Translation: CATSDRLGPRGEQYF.

This clone came up once. The CDR3 sequence is CASSWSRQGSNSPLHF. The CDR3 nucleotides are TGTGCCAGCAGTTGGTCACGACAGGGAAGCAATTCACCCCTCCACTTT. The V gene is TRBV6-5, the J gene TRBJ1-6; 7 nucleotides match TRBD1. Unmatched junction bases numbered 10, after V lost 4 bases and J lost 7 bases. CDR1 and CDR2 from the germline V gene are MNHEY and SVGAGI. CDR3 size: 16 residues.